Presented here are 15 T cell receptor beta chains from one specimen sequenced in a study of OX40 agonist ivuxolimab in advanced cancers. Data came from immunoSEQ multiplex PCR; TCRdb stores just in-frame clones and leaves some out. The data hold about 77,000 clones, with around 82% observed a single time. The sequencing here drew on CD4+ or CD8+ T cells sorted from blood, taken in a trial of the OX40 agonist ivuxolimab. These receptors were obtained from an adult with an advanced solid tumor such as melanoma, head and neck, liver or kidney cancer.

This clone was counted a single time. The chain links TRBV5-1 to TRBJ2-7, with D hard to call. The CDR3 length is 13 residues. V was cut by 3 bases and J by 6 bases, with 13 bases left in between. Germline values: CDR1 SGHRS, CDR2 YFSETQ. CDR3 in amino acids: CASSSPVSSEQYF. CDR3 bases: TGCGCCAGCAGCTCCCCTGTATCGTCCGAGCAGTACTTC.

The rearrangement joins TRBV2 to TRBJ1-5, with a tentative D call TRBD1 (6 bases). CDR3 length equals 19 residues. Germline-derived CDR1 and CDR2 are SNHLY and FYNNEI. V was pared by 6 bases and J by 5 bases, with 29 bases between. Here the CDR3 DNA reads TGTGCCAGCAGGTCCGACAGGACCAAAGCAGGATGGCAGGATCAGCCCCAGCATTTT. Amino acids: CASRSDRTKAGWQDQPQHF.

In DNA, the CDR3 is TGCGCCAGCAGCTTGGCACAGTCAGGCCAGCCCCAGCATTTT. Residues: CASSLAQSGQPQHF. J is TRBJ1-5 and V is TRBV5-1; D call uncertain. From germline, CDR1 is SGHRS and CDR2 YFSETQ. The CDR3 extends over 14 amino acids. Trimming left V 0 bases short and J 7 bases short, with 11 bases between.

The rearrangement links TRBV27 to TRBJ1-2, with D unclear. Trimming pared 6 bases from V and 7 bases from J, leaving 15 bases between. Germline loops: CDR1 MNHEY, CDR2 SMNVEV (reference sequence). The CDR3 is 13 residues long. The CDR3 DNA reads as TGTGCCAGCAGCAGCCTCTCCCATGTTGGCTACACCTTC. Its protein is CASSSLSHVGYTF.

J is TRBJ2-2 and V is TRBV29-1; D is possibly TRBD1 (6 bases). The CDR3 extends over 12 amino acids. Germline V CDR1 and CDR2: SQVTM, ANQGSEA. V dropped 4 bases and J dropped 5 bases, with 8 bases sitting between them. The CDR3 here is CSVAQGTGELFF. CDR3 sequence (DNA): TGCAGCGTTGCTCAGGGGACCGGGGAGCTGTTTTTT.

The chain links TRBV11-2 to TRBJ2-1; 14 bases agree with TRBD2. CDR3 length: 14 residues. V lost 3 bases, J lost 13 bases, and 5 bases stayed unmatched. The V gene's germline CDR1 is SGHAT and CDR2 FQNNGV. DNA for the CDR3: TGTGCCAGCAGCTTCGGGACTAGCGGGAGCGACCAGTTCTTC. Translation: CASSFGTSGSDQFF.

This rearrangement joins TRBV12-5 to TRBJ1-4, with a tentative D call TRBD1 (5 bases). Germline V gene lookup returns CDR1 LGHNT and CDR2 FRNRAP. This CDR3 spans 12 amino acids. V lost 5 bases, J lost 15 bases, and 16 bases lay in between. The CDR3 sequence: CASGVPGGSVFF. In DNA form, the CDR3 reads TGTGCTAGTGGTGTCCCCGGGGGGTCGGTGTTTTTT.

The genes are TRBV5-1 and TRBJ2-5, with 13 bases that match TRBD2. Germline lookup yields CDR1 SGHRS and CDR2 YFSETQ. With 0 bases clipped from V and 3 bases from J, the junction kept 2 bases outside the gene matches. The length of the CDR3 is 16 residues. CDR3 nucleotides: TGCGCCAGCAGCTTGGATACTAGCGGGGGGGAAGAGACCCAGTACTTC. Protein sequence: CASSLDTSGGEETQYF.

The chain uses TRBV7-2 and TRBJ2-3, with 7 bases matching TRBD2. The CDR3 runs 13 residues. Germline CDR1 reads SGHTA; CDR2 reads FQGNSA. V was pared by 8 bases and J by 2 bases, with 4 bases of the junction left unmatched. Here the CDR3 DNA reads TGTGCCAGCGGGGGGGGGAACACAGATACGCAGTATTTT. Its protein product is CASGGGNTDTQYF.

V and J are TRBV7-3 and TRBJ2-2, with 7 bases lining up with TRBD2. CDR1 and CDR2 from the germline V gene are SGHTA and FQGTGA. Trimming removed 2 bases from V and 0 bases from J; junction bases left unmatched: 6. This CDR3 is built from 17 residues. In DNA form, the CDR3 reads TGTGCCAGCAGCTTAGCGGGAGATGCAGCGAACACCGGGGAGCTGTTTTTT. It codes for CASSLAGDAANTGELFF.

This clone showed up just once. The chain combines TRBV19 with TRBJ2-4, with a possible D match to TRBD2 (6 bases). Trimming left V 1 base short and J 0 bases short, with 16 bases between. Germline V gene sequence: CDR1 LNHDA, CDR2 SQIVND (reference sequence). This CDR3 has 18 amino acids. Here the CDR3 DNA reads TGTGCCAGTAGTATAGGGCGGCTTAGGGGACTAGCCAAAAACATTCAGTACTTC. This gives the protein CASSIGRLRGLAKNIQYF.

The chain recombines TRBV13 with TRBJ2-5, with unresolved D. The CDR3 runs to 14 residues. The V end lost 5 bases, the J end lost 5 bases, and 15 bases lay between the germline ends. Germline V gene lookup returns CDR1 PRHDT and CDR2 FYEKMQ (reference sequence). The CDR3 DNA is TGTGCCAGCAGCCCCAGCCTCTATAGCGAGACCCAGTACTTC. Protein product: CASSPSLYSETQYF.

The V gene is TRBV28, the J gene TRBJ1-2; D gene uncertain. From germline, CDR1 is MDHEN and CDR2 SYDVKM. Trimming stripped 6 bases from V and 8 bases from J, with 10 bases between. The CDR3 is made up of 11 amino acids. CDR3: CASSNLGGYTF. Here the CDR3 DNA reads TGTGCCAGCAGCAACCTCGGAGGCTACACCTTC.

The CDR3 sequence: CASRNSGWGEQYF. The CDR3 DNA reads TGTGCCAGTAGGAATAGCGGTTGGGGGGAGCAGTACTTC. The chain joins TRBV19 to TRBJ2-7, with D possibly matching TRBD2 (6 bases). The ends were cut back, 6 bases at V and 7 bases at J, with 16 bases in the middle. Germline assignment: CDR1 LNHDA and CDR2 SQIVND (reference sequence). The CDR3 consists of 13 residues.

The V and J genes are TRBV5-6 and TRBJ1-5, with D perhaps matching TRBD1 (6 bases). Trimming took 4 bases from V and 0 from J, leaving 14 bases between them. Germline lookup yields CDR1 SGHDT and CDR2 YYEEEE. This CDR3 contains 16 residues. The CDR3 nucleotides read TGTGCCAGCAGCCAAACGGGCAGGGGTAGCAATCAGCCCCAGCATTTT. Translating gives CASSQTGRGSNQPQHF.